Below are 29 T cell receptor beta chains sequenced from a single sample in a study of Graves' ophthalmopathy and Graves' hyperthyroidism. RNA transcripts provided the template for amplifying TCR beta CDR3 regions. HTBI-primed RT-PCR formed the first round, and a multiplex PCR formed the second. Each CDR3 protein is one row after TCRdb ran MiXCR on the multiplex PCR reads. There are about 150,000 distinct CDR3 sequences in the sample; 37% occur only once, and less than 6% lies in the top ten. The sequencing input was peripheral blood. Every receptor here comes from a woman in her 40s with Graves' ophthalmopathy.

The sample holds many counts of this clonotype. The V and J genes are TRBV6-5 and TRBJ1-6, with unresolved D. Per the germline V gene, CDR1 is MNHEY and CDR2 is SVGAGI. The CDR3 extends over 16 amino acids. With 0 bases removed from V and 7 bases from J, the gap between germline ends came to 13 bases. The CDR3 here is CASSYSPPSLNSPLHF. The CDR3 DNA reads TGTGCCAGCAGTTACTCCCCCCCCAGTTTGAATTCACCCCTCCACTTT.

This rearrangement joins TRBV7-2 to TRBJ2-5; 10 bases map to TRBD2. Germline V gene data show CDR1 as SGHTA and CDR2 as FQGNSA. This CDR3 is 13 amino acids long. J lost 5 bases, V lost 5 bases, and 2 bases had no gene match. The CDR3 region has the DNA TGTGCCAGCAGCCGGGGACTAGCGGAGACCCAGTACTTC. This encodes CASSRGLAETQYF.

This clonotype showed up many times. CDR3 sequence reads: CASAKQGSTGELFF. The CDR3 region has the DNA TGCGCCAGCGCCAAGCAAGGTTCCACCGGGGAGCTGTTTTTT. This chain links TRBV5-1 with TRBJ2-2; D not certain. Germline V gene sequence: CDR1 SGHRS, CDR2 YFSETQ. CDR3 size: 14 residues. V lost 7 bases to trimming and J lost 4 bases, with 14 bases between them. Filled out from reference TRBV5-1 and TRBJ2-2, the complete variable domain reads KAGVTQTPRYLIKTRGQQVTLSCSPISGHRSVSWYQQTPGQGLQFLFEYFSETQRNKGNFPGRFSGRQFSNSRSEMNVSTLELGDSALYLCASAKQGSTGELFFGEGSRLTVL.

In its sample, this clonotype was seen many times. This sequence joins TRBV6-5 and TRBJ1-1, with a weak D call TRBD1 (5 bases). The length of the CDR3 is 15 residues. Germline V gene sequence: CDR1 MNHEY, CDR2 SVGAGI. V was clipped by 7 bases and J by 0 bases, with 15 bases between them. In nucleotides, the CDR3 is TGTGCCAGCAATAAATTAGGACACCTGAACACTGAAGCTTTCTTT. This codes for CASNKLGHLNTEAFF.

This clonotype was counted at least ten times. This chain joins TRBV5-1 and TRBJ2-2; 9 bases line up with TRBD2. The V gene's germline CDR1 is SGHRS and CDR2 YFSETQ. V was pared by 3 bases and J by 5 bases, with 8 bases of the junction left unmatched. This CDR3 is 16 amino acids long. CDR3 coding DNA: TGCGCCAGCAGCTCCCGCGGGGGGGCTGGGACCGGGGAGCTGTTTTTT. Encoded protein: CASSSRGGAGTGELFF.

This clonotype appeared many times. This chain links TRBV27 with TRBJ1-1; D gene unclear. Germline CDR1 reads MNHEY; CDR2 reads SMNVEV (reference sequence). The CDR3 length is 13 residues. V was pared by 3 bases and J by 2 bases, with 7 bases between. CDR3: CASSLGYNTEAFF. Written as DNA, the CDR3 is TGTGCCAGCAGTTTGGGGTACAACACTGAAGCTTTCTTT.

This clonotype occurred many times. V gene TRBV30 combines with J gene TRBJ2-7; D possibly corresponds to TRBD1 (6 bases). CDR1 and CDR2 from the germline V gene are GTSNPN and SVGIG (reference sequence). V gave up 2 bases and J gave up 6 bases, with 17 bases separating them. This CDR3 has 14 residues. DNA for the CDR3: TGTGCCTGGAGTATGGGACAAGGAGTGCGCGAGCAGTACTTC. This encodes CAWSMGQGVREQYF.

The CDR3 spells CSVDGTGDRTEAFF. CDR3 nucleotides: TGCAGCGTTGATGGAACAGGGGATCGGACTGAAGCTTTCTTT. The chain combines TRBV29-1 with TRBJ1-1, with 7 positions matching TRBD1. The CDR3 sequence is 14 residues long. J gave up 5 bases and V 3 bases, and 9 bases lay outside the gene matches. Germline CDR1 SQVTM, CDR2 ANQGSEA. The variable domain in full, completed from reference TRBV29-1 and TRBJ1-1, reads SAVISQKPSRDICQRGTSLTIQCQVDSQVTMMFWYRQQPGQSLTLIATANQGSEATYESGFVIDKFPISRPNLTFSTLTVSNMSPEDSSIYLCSVDGTGDRTEAFFGQGTRLTVV.

This chain uses TRBV6-5 with TRBJ1-3; TRBD1 aligns across 9 bases. This CDR3 contains 15 residues. Germline values: CDR1 MNHEY, CDR2 SVGAGI. The junction had 6 bases not matched to a gene; V was cut back by 2 bases and J by 7 bases. CDR3 region: CASSYADRGLNTIYF. CDR3 nucleotides: TGTGCCAGCAGTTACGCCGACAGGGGGTTGAACACCATATATTTT.

This clonotype was seen many times. The rearrangement links TRBV5-1 to TRBJ1-1; 7 nucleotides match TRBD1. V shed 2 bases, J shed 3 bases, and the junction held 7 bases outside the gene matches. The germline V gene encodes CDR1 SGHRS and CDR2 YFSETQ. This CDR3 is built from 15 residues. The CDR3 DNA reads as TGCGCCAGCAGCTTCAGGGGGGGGGATGACACTGAAGCTTTCTTT. Translated, it gives CASSFRGGDDTEAFF.

This clonotype was detected many times. The chain links TRBV28 to TRBJ1-5; the match to TRBD1 covers 8 bases. The CDR3 totals 15 residues. J lost 2 bases, V lost 4 bases, and 4 bases had no gene match. Germline V gives CDR1 MDHEN, CDR2 SYDVKM. CDR3 nucleotide sequence: TGTGCCAGCAGTTACGACAGGGGTGGCAATCAGCCCCAGCATTTT. It encodes CASSYDRGGNQPQHF.

The J gene is TRBJ2-7, the V gene TRBV12-3 or TRBV12-4, with 8 bases matching TRBD2. The V and J ends lost 6 bases and 7 bases, in that order; junction bases with no gene match: 14. There are 15 residues in the CDR3. CDR3 in amino acids: CASSPGDREGGEQYF. CDR3 sequence (DNA): TGTGCCAGCAGCCCTGGCGACCGGGAGGGCGGAGAGCAGTACTTC.

This clonotype was seen many times. The gene calls are TRBV4-3 and TRBJ1-2; perhaps TRBD1 as D (6 bases). This CDR3 comprises 17 residues. The germline V gene has CDR1 LGHNA and CDR2 YSLEER. V lost 0 bases to trimming and J lost 5 bases, with 19 bases between them. This CDR3 reads CASSQDRTAAPYYGYTF. In nucleotides, the CDR3 is TGCGCCAGCAGCCAAGATCGGACAGCTGCGCCCTATTATGGCTACACCTTC.

The gene calls are TRBV6-2 or TRBV6-3 and TRBJ2-7; 7 bases align to TRBD2. Germline V gives CDR1 MNHEY, CDR2 SVGEGT. V shed 4 bases, J shed 1 base, and the junction held 10 bases outside the gene matches. The CDR3 runs to 16 residues. CDR3 in DNA: TGTGCCAGCAGTTCTTTCGCGGGAGACACATCCTACGAGCAGTACTTC. Protein product: CASSSFAGDTSYEQYF.

This clonotype was observed at least ten times. V usage is TRBV6-5 and J usage is TRBJ2-7, with D possibly TRBD1 on 6 matching bases. This CDR3 has 13 amino acids. The V and J ends lost 4 bases and 3 bases respectively, with 10 bases between them. Germline CDR1 is MNHEY and CDR2 is SVGAGI. The CDR3 region is CASSSDRNYEQYF. DNA of the CDR3: TGTGCCAGCAGTTCGGACAGAAACTACGAGCAGTACTTC.

CDR3 bases: TGTGCCAGCAGTTACTCGATCTTGGGTAGGGCCACCTACGAGCAGTACTTC. This encodes CASSYSILGRATYEQYF. This chain uses TRBV6-5 with TRBJ2-7; D not certain. V shed 0 bases and J shed 2 bases, with 17 bases lying between them. Germline assignment: CDR1 MNHEY and CDR2 SVGAGI. This CDR3 spans 17 amino acids.

Many counts were recorded for this clonotype. The chain is built from TRBV12-3 or TRBV12-4 and TRBJ1-2; D perhaps matches TRBD1 (6 bases). This CDR3 region has 14 residues. V lost 6 bases and J 2 bases, leaving 13 bases between the germline ends. CDR3 residues: CASSPGQTNYGYTF. The CDR3 bases are TGTGCCAGCAGCCCCGGACAGACGAACTATGGCTACACCTTC.

The gene calls are TRBV10-3 and TRBJ2-7; D unresolved. The ends were cut back, 2 bases at V and 9 bases at J, with 17 bases in the middle. The CDR3 extends over 14 amino acids. The germline gives CDR1 ENHRY, CDR2 SYGVKD. As DNA, the CDR3 is TGTGCCATCAGTGAGGGCCTCTCGGAAACGTGGCAGTACTTC. It is translated as CAISEGLSETWQYF.

This clonotype was seen many times. This rearrangement joins TRBV29-1 to TRBJ2-7; 8 nucleotides align to TRBD1. The V gene's germline CDR1 is SQVTM and CDR2 ANQGSEA. V was clipped by 7 bases and J by 2 bases; unmatched bases: 4. The length of the CDR3 is 12 residues. Written as DNA, the CDR3 is TGCAGCGGGGTGACAGGGGCCTACGAGCAGTACTTC. Amino acid sequence: CSGVTGAYEQYF.

V and J are TRBV12-3 or TRBV12-4 and TRBJ1-5; the D is unclear. This CDR3 comprises 13 residues. V was clipped by 2 bases and J by 7 bases, with 9 bases between them. CDR3: CASSLMQLQPQHF. The CDR3 DNA is TGTGCCAGCAGTTTAATGCAGTTACAGCCCCAGCATTTT.

Many counts were recorded for this clonotype. The chain uses TRBV12-3 or TRBV12-4 and TRBJ2-4; D is uncertain. The CDR3 runs 13 residues. Trimming left V 1 base short and J 5 bases short, with 6 bases between. The CDR3 reads CASSLGRENIQYF. The CDR3 DNA reads TGTGCCAGCAGTTTAGGCAGAGAAAACATTCAGTACTTC.

There are many counts of this clonotype. The genes are TRBV3-1 and TRBJ1-2, with D possibly being TRBD1 (5 bases). Germline V CDR1 and CDR2: LGHDT, YNNKEL (reference sequence). The V end lost 0 bases, the J end lost 5 bases, and 10 bases lay between the germline ends. The CDR3 is 14 amino acids. The CDR3 nucleotides read TGTGCCAGCAGCCAAGATCCCGGGGGGTATGGCTACACCTTC. Amino acid sequence: CASSQDPGGYGYTF. The full variable domain, its missing parts supplied by reference TRBV3-1 and TRBJ1-2, is DTAVSQTPKYLVTQMGNDKSIKCEQNLGHDTMYWYKQDSKKFLKIMFSYNNKELIINETVPNRFSPKSPDKAHLNLHINSLELGDSAVYFCASSQDPGGYGYTFGSGTRLTVV.

V is TRBV6-1 and J is TRBJ2-7; D is perhaps TRBD1 (5 bases). From germline, CDR1 is MNHNS and CDR2 SASEGT. The CDR3 has 14 residues. Trimming shortened V by 6 bases and J by 3 bases, and 15 bases separated the two germline ends. CDR3 nucleotides: TGTGCCAGCAGCCTGGCAGGGCACGGCTACGAGCAGTACTTC. Translated: CASSLAGHGYEQYF.

This clonotype was seen repeatedly, ten times or more. This chain uses TRBV6-1 with TRBJ1-5; weak D call: TRBD1 (6 bases). V lost 6 bases, J lost 0 bases, and 12 bases lay in between. Germline V gives CDR1 MNHNS, CDR2 SASEGT. The CDR3 has 15 amino acids. CDR3 coding DNA: TGTGCCAGCAGGAACAGGGTCAATAGCAATCAGCCCCAGCATTTT. Translated: CASRNRVNSNQPQHF.

CDR3 DNA sequence: TGTGCCAGTAGTCCCTTACCCGGGGTGGTCTACACTGAAGCTTTCTTT. Residues: CASSPLPGVVYTEAFF. This sequence joins TRBV19 and TRBJ1-1; D uncertain. Germline CDR1 and CDR2: LNHDA and SQIVND (reference sequence). V lost 5 bases and J 3 bases, leaving 19 bases between the germline ends. The CDR3 spans 16 residues.

The V call is TRBV7-2, the J call TRBJ2-5; 7 nucleotides agree with TRBD1. With V trimmed by 5 bases and J by 4 bases, 4 bases remained unmatched. The length of the CDR3 is 13 residues. Germline CDR1 reads SGHTA; CDR2 reads FQGNSA. For the CDR3, the DNA is TGTGCCAGCAGCGTCACAGGGGTAGAGACCCAGTACTTC. Protein product: CASSVTGVETQYF.

This clonotype was counted many times. The chain links TRBV5-1 to TRBJ2-7; perhaps TRBD1 as D (5 bases). V was pared by 0 bases and J by 1 base, with 8 bases between. CDR1 SGHRS and CDR2 YFSETQ come from the germline V gene. This CDR3 has 14 residues. CDR3 coding DNA: TGCGCCAGCAGCTTGGGGTCAGGGTCCTACGAGCAGTACTTC. Its protein is CASSLGSGSYEQYF.

The V gene is TRBV6-1, the J gene TRBJ1-5, with TRBD1 as a possible D gene (5 bases). The CDR3 extends over 14 amino acids. Germline CDR1 reads MNHNS; CDR2 reads SASEGT. The V and J ends lost 1 base and 7 bases respectively, with 11 bases between them. The CDR3 coding sequence is TGTGCCAGCAGTGAAGTCAGGGTGGGCCAGCCCCAGCATTTT. It is translated as CASSEVRVGQPQHF.

The rearrangement uses TRBV28 and TRBJ1-5; no reliable D call. Germline loops: CDR1 MDHEN, CDR2 SYDVKM. This CDR3 is built from 13 residues. V was shortened by 6 bases and J by 4 bases, with 10 bases between the two germline ends. DNA for the CDR3: TGTGCCAGCAGCCTCCTTGGTAATCAGCCCCAGCATTTT. Encoded protein: CASSLLGNQPQHF.